Listed below are T cell receptor beta chains from one sample, sequenced in a study of cytomegalovirus exposure and HLA in healthy donors. Only in-frame clones appear in the TCRdb table, and some are missing; sequencing was by immunoSEQ multiplex PCR. The profile covers approximately 190,000 clones, with roughly 86% appearing a single time and about 3.4% taken by the ten largest. Material: PBMCs. These receptors originate from a man aged 35-49 years in good health and CMV-seropositive. Each CDR3 is given with its conserved first and last residue. The D gene is left open where the match is weak. A clone size is listed for some rows: how often the clone was seen (once, few, many), or a class if it is expanded.

D gene: .
clone size: .
V gene: TRBV14
J gene: TRBJ1-1
CDR3 protein: CASSQDRVAMSLNTEAFF
CDR3 DNA: TGTGCCAGCAGCCAAGACCGGGTCGCAATGAGTTTGAACACTGAAGCTTTCTTT

D gene: .
clone size: .
V gene: TRBV5-4
J gene: TRBJ2-3
CDR3 protein: CASRGMGAGTDTQYF
CDR3 DNA: TGTGCCAGCAGGGGGATGGGGGCTGGGACAGATACGCAGTATTTT

D gene: TRBD2
clone size: .
V gene: TRBV5-5
J gene: TRBJ2-7
CDR3 protein: CASSSLSGRVGEQYF
CDR3 DNA: TGTGCCAGCAGCTCACTAAGCGGGAGGGTCGGCGAGCAGTACTTC

D gene: .
clone size: once
V gene: TRBV5-4
J gene: TRBJ2-7
CDR3 protein: CASSVEPTEQYF
CDR3 DNA: TGTGCCAGCAGCGTGGAGCCTACCGAGCAGTACTTC

D gene: TRBD2
clone size: few
V gene: TRBV9
J gene: TRBJ2-7
CDR3 protein: CASSVAGTSGYEQYF
CDR3 DNA: TGTGCCAGCAGCGTAGCAGGGACTAGCGGTTACGAGCAGTACTTC

D gene: TRBD2
clone size: .
V gene: TRBV7-2
J gene: TRBJ2-7
CDR3 protein: CASSLESRLAGNEQYF
CDR3 DNA: TGTGCCAGCAGCTTAGAAAGTCGACTAGCGGGCAACGAGCAGTACTTC

D gene: .
clone size: once
V gene: TRBV19
J gene: TRBJ2-3
CDR3 protein: CASSPRRVPSDTQYF
CDR3 DNA: TGTGCCAGTAGTCCAAGACGGGTCCCCTCAGATACGCAGTATTTT

D gene: TRBD1
clone size: .
V gene: TRBV7-9
J gene: TRBJ1-3
CDR3 protein: CASSWTGKGNTIYF
CDR3 DNA: TGTGCCAGCAGCTGGACAGGGAAGGGAAACACCATATATTTT

D gene: TRBD2
clone size: .
V gene: TRBV29-1
J gene: TRBJ2-1
CDR3 protein: CSVLRIAGEIYNEQFF
CDR3 DNA: TGCAGCGTGCTTCGGATAGCGGGAGAGATCTACAATGAGCAGTTCTTC

D gene: .
clone size: once
V gene: TRBV7-2
J gene: TRBJ1-1
CDR3 protein: CASSFTTGTVEAFF
CDR3 DNA: TGTGCCAGCAGCTTTACGACAGGTACCGTTGAAGCTTTCTTT

D gene: TRBD2
clone size: .
V gene: TRBV15
J gene: TRBJ2-7
CDR3 protein: CATSRDGTSLVEQYF
CDR3 DNA: TGTGCCACCAGCAGAGATGGGACTAGCCTCGTCGAGCAGTACTTC

D gene: TRBD1
clone size: .
V gene: TRBV5-1
J gene: TRBJ2-7
CDR3 protein: CASSLAGTGGGYEQYF
CDR3 DNA: TGCGCCAGCAGCTTGGCTGGGACAGGGGGAGGGTACGAGCAGTACTTC

D gene: .
clone size: .
V gene: TRBV6-1
J gene: TRBJ1-2
CDR3 protein: CASRRGRAFGYGYTF
CDR3 DNA: TGTGCCAGCAGGCGGGGTCGGGCGTTCGGCTATGGCTACACCTTC

D gene: .
clone size: few
V gene: TRBV7-9
J gene: TRBJ1-1
CDR3 protein: CASSLAQNTEAFF
CDR3 DNA: TGTGCCAGCAGCTTAGCCCAGAACACTGAAGCTTTCTTT

D gene: .
clone size: .
V gene: TRBV4-2
J gene: TRBJ2-3
CDR3 protein: CASSQQGTSTDTQYF
CDR3 DNA: TGTGCCAGCAGCCAGCAGGGTACCAGCACAGATACGCAGTATTTT

D gene: TRBD1
clone size: .
V gene: TRBV5-6
J gene: TRBJ2-5
CDR3 protein: CASSPLPGQGDQETQYF
CDR3 DNA: TGTGCCAGCAGCCCATTACCGGGACAGGGAGACCAAGAGACCCAGTACTTC

D gene: TRBD1
clone size: few
V gene: TRBV28
J gene: TRBJ1-5
CDR3 protein: CASSFMDRGWYSNQPQHF
CDR3 DNA: TGTGCCAGCAGTTTTATGGACAGGGGATGGTATTCCAATCAGCCCCAGCATTTT

D gene: .
clone size: few
V gene: TRBV19
J gene: TRBJ1-1
CDR3 protein: CASSIGRGLGNTEAFF
CDR3 DNA: TGTGCCAGTAGTATAGGAAGGGGATTGGGGAACACTGAAGCTTTCTTT

D gene: .
clone size: .
V gene: TRBV6-5
J gene: TRBJ1-1
CDR3 protein: CASSYYLTGWDTEAFF
CDR3 DNA: TGTGCCAGCAGTTACTACCTTACAGGGTGGGACACTGAAGCTTTCTTT

D gene: .
clone size: .
V gene: TRBV7-8
J gene: TRBJ2-1
CDR3 protein: CASSPSGFNEQFF
CDR3 DNA: TGTGCCAGCAGCCCCTCAGGGTTCAATGAGCAGTTCTTC

D gene: TRBD2
clone size: .
V gene: TRBV7-9
J gene: TRBJ2-1
CDR3 protein: CASSLVIVLAGGHNEQFF
CDR3 DNA: TGTGCCAGCAGCTTAGTTATAGTCCTAGCGGGAGGCCACAATGAGCAGTTCTTC

D gene: TRBD2
clone size: once
V gene: TRBV6-1
J gene: TRBJ2-7
CDR3 protein: CASSEWPGGGYEQYF
CDR3 DNA: TGTGCCAGCAGTGAATGGCCTGGCGGGGGCTACGAGCAGTACTTC

D gene: TRBD2
clone size: .
V gene: TRBV7-9
J gene: TRBJ2-2
CDR3 protein: CASSLGVRGVDTGELFF
CDR3 DNA: TGTGCCAGCAGCTTAGGGGTGCGGGGGGTTGACACCGGGGAGCTGTTTTTT

D gene: TRBD1
clone size: .
V gene: TRBV28
J gene: TRBJ1-1
CDR3 protein: CASSFGDRTNTEAFF
CDR3 DNA: TGTGCCAGCAGTTTTGGGGACAGGACTAACACTGAAGCTTTCTTT

D gene: TRBD1
clone size: .
V gene: TRBV4-1
J gene: TRBJ2-4
CDR3 protein: CASSQKLQGNKNIQYF
CDR3 DNA: TGCGCCAGCAGCCAAAAACTACAGGGGAACAAAAACATTCAGTACTTC

D gene: TRBD2
clone size: few
V gene: TRBV19
J gene: TRBJ2-7
CDR3 protein: CATASGSYEQYF
CDR3 DNA: TGTGCCACCGCTAGCGGGAGCTACGAGCAGTACTTC

D gene: .
clone size: .
V gene: TRBV18
J gene: TRBJ1-1
CDR3 protein: CASSPFRENTEAFF
CDR3 DNA: TGTGCCAGCTCACCATTCAGGGAGAACACTGAAGCTTTCTTT

D gene: TRBD1
clone size: .
V gene: TRBV6-1
J gene: TRBJ1-2
CDR3 protein: CASTRTGSGYTF
CDR3 DNA: TGTGCCAGCACAAGGACAGGGAGTGGCTACACCTTC

D gene: .
clone size: .
V gene: TRBV6-5
J gene: TRBJ2-7
CDR3 protein: CASRLAGPSEQYF
CDR3 DNA: TGTGCCAGCAGATTAGCAGGGCCGAGCGAGCAGTACTTC

D gene: .
clone size: .
V gene: TRBV28
J gene: TRBJ2-5
CDR3 protein: CASSPPPRLETQYF
CDR3 DNA: TGTGCCAGCAGTCCCCCCCCGCGTCTAGAGACCCAGTACTTC

D gene: .
clone size: .
V gene: TRBV29-1
J gene: TRBJ1-5
CDR3 protein: CSATGREGQPQHF
CDR3 DNA: TGCAGCGCCACGGGGAGGGAGGGTCAGCCCCAGCATTTT

D gene: TRBD1
clone size: .
V gene: TRBV7-2
J gene: TRBJ2-1
CDR3 protein: CASSQQGAGYNEQFF
CDR3 DNA: TGTGCCAGCAGCCAACAGGGGGCCGGATACAATGAGCAGTTCTTC

D gene: TRBD2
clone size: once
V gene: TRBV2
J gene: TRBJ2-7
CDR3 protein: CASSESSGSEQYF
CDR3 DNA: TGTGCCAGCAGTGAAAGTAGCGGGAGCGAGCAGTACTTC

D gene: TRBD1
clone size: .
V gene: TRBV5-4
J gene: TRBJ1-6
CDR3 protein: CASSSGTGVWNSPLHF
CDR3 DNA: TGTGCCAGCAGTTCCGGGACAGGGGTATGGAATTCACCCCTCCACTTT

D gene: TRBD1
clone size: .
V gene: TRBV27
J gene: TRBJ1-5
CDR3 protein: CASSPQRGQGNQPQHF
CDR3 DNA: TGTGCCAGCAGTCCCCAGAGGGGGCAGGGCAATCAGCCCCAGCATTTT

D gene: .
clone size: .
V gene: TRBV28
J gene: TRBJ1-2
CDR3 protein: CASSLAGLLGARLGYGYTF
CDR3 DNA: TGTGCCAGCAGTTTAGCTGGCCTTCTGGGGGCCCGACTTGGCTATGGCTACACCTTC

D gene: TRBD2
clone size: .
V gene: TRBV7-9
J gene: TRBJ2-5
CDR3 protein: CASRWPGRGIQETQYF
CDR3 DNA: TGTGCCAGCAGGTGGCCCGGGAGGGGCATCCAAGAGACCCAGTACTTC

D gene: .
clone size: .
V gene: TRBV19
J gene: TRBJ2-6
CDR3 protein: CASSWLGANVLTF
CDR3 DNA: TGTGCCAGTAGTTGGCTCGGGGCCAACGTCCTGACTTTC

D gene: TRBD2
clone size: .
V gene: TRBV6-5
J gene: TRBJ2-1
CDR3 protein: CASSWGGEQFF
CDR3 DNA: TGTGCCAGCAGTTGGGGGGGGGAGCAGTTCTTC

D gene: TRBD2
clone size: .
V gene: TRBV2
J gene: TRBJ2-1
CDR3 protein: CASSEKGGGGYNEQFF
CDR3 DNA: TGTGCCAGCAGTGAAAAGGGCGGGGGGGGCTACAATGAGCAGTTCTTC

D gene: TRBD1
clone size: .
V gene: TRBV10-3
J gene: TRBJ2-6
CDR3 protein: CAINQLTGASVSGANVLTF
CDR3 DNA: TGTGCCATCAACCAACTGACAGGGGCGTCAGTATCTGGGGCCAACGTCCTGACTTTC

D gene: .
clone size: .
V gene: TRBV11-2
J gene: TRBJ2-7
CDR3 protein: CASSQIPVYEQYF
CDR3 DNA: TGTGCCAGCAGCCAAATACCAGTCTACGAGCAGTACTTC

D gene: TRBD1
clone size: .
V gene: TRBV2
J gene: TRBJ2-3
CDR3 protein: CASSDRGHTDTQYF
CDR3 DNA: TGTGCCAGCAGTGACAGGGGGCATACAGATACGCAGTATTTT

D gene: .
clone size: .
V gene: TRBV7-7
J gene: TRBJ1-5
CDR3 protein: CASSEARSSNQPQHF
CDR3 DNA: TGTGCCAGCAGTGAAGCTCGAAGTAGCAATCAGCCCCAGCATTTT

D gene: TRBD1
clone size: .
V gene: TRBV11-2
J gene: TRBJ2-7
CDR3 protein: CASSPIPTGTHEQYF
CDR3 DNA: TGTGCCAGCAGCCCTATTCCGACAGGGACCCACGAGCAGTACTTC

D gene: .
clone size: .
V gene: TRBV10-3
J gene: TRBJ2-3
CDR3 protein: CAISLTGPSGQDTQYF
CDR3 DNA: TGTGCCATCAGCTTAACGGGACCCTCAGGACAGGATACGCAGTATTTT

D gene: .
clone size: .
V gene: TRBV6-1
J gene: TRBJ2-2
CDR3 protein: CASSEGGLRGPSFTGELFF
CDR3 DNA: TGTGCCAGCAGTGAAGGCGGTTTGCGGGGGCCTTCGTTCACCGGGGAGCTGTTTTTT

D gene: .
clone size: .
V gene: TRBV6-1
J gene: TRBJ2-3
CDR3 protein: CASQGSPTDTQYF
CDR3 DNA: TGTGCCAGTCAGGGGTCCCCCACAGATACGCAGTATTTT

D gene: .
clone size: .
V gene: TRBV14
J gene: TRBJ1-1
CDR3 protein: CASSQEQVNTEAFF
CDR3 DNA: TGTGCCAGCAGCCAGGAACAGGTGAACACTGAAGCTTTCTTT

D gene: .
clone size: .
V gene: TRBV5-1
J gene: TRBJ1-2
CDR3 protein: CASSLGQFYGYTF
CDR3 DNA: TGCGCCAGCAGCTTGGGGCAGTTCTATGGCTACACCTTC

D gene: .
clone size: .
V gene: TRBV6-5
J gene: TRBJ2-3
CDR3 protein: CASSYGGPTDTQYF
CDR3 DNA: TGTGCCAGCAGTTACGGAGGGCCTACAGATACGCAGTATTTT

D gene: TRBD1
clone size: .
V gene: TRBV6-5
J gene: TRBJ2-7
CDR3 protein: CASSYSGQGNYEQYF
CDR3 DNA: TGTGCCAGCAGTTACAGTGGACAGGGGAACTACGAGCAGTACTTC

D gene: .
clone size: few
V gene: TRBV10-3
J gene: TRBJ2-1
CDR3 protein: CAISEQRGSSYNEQFF
CDR3 DNA: TGTGCCATCAGTGAGCAGCGTGGGAGCTCCTACAATGAGCAGTTCTTC

D gene: TRBD2
clone size: .
V gene: TRBV5-4
J gene: TRBJ2-4
CDR3 protein: CASSLGSPGGGNIQYF
CDR3 DNA: TGTGCCAGCAGCTTGGGGTCGCCCGGGGGGGGAAACATTCAGTACTTC

D gene: TRBD2
clone size: .
V gene: TRBV18
J gene: TRBJ2-3
CDR3 protein: CASSPGSGGLSDTQYF
CDR3 DNA: TGTGCCAGCTCACCAGGTTCGGGGGGGCTCTCAGATACGCAGTATTTT

D gene: TRBD1
clone size: once
V gene: TRBV5-3
J gene: TRBJ2-3
CDR3 protein: CASNPWSLDRETDTQYF
CDR3 DNA: TGTGCCAGCAATCCCTGGAGCTTGGACAGGGAGACAGATACGCAGTATTTT